Below are 7 T cell receptor beta chains sequenced from a single sample in a study of blood T cells in healthy people across ages. Combining a sample-barcoded 5' primer with a J-beta primer mix, a second PCR ran for roughly 6 to 12 cycles. One entry per CDR3 protein results from TCRdb running MiXCR on the 5' RACE reads. This sample has around 900,000 distinct CDR3 sequences, with roughly half found just once. Sequencing was carried out using blood. These receptors were collected from a woman in her sixties or seventies in good health.

The chain recombines TRBV25-1 with TRBJ2-7; TRBD2 aligns across 9 bases. CDR1 is MGHDK and CDR2 is SYGVNS in the germline V gene. The CDR3 runs 14 residues. The CDR3 protein is CVPTIAGVTYEQYF. The CDR3 DNA sequence: TGTGTTCCGACAATAGCGGGGGTTACCTACGAGCAGTACTTC.

This chain joins TRBV21-1 and TRBJ2-3. TRBV21-1 is designated a pseudogene. The CDR3 runs to 10 residues. The CDR3 region is CASGPDTQYF. The DNA of the CDR3 is TGTGCCAGCGGTCCAGATACGCAGTATTTT.

The chain uses TRBV14 and TRBJ1-2; D is unresolved. Between the trimmed V and J ends, which lost 2 bases and 4 bases, there was a span of 8 bases. The CDR3 has 13 amino acids. CDR1 and CDR2 from the germline V gene are SGHDN and FVKESK. The CDR3 bases are TGTGCCAGCAGCCAATTGGAGATCTATGGCTACACCTTC. It codes for CASSQLEIYGYTF.

The genes are TRBV29-1 and TRBJ2-1; TRBD1 or TRBD2 may be the D gene (6 bases each). V lost 7 bases, J lost 7 bases, and 20 bases lay in between. The length of the CDR3 is 14 residues. CDR1 and CDR2 (germline): SQVTM, ANQGSEA. CDR3 nucleotide sequence: TGCAGCGCTGCGGGGACACCCAAAGTGAATGAGCAGTTCTTC. Translation: CSAAGTPKVNEQFF.

The chain joins TRBV30 to TRBJ2-7; D perhaps matches TRBD2 (5 bases). V gave up 2 bases and J gave up 2 bases, with 10 bases separating them. This CDR3 has 13 residues. Germline CDR1 GTSNPN, CDR2 SVGIG (reference sequence). The CDR3 region has the DNA TGTGCCTGGAGTAACGGGATCACCTACGAGCAGTACTTC. Translating it yields CAWSNGITYEQYF.

This chain uses TRBV6-5 with TRBJ2-7; 9 bases line up with TRBD2. This CDR3 has 18 amino acids. Trimming removed 0 bases from V and 3 bases from J; junction bases left unmatched: 12. Germline V gene sequence: CDR1 MNHEY, CDR2 SVGAGI. CDR3 sequence: CASSYSIQRTSENYEQYF. DNA of the CDR3: TGTGCCAGCAGTTACTCGATCCAAAGGACTAGCGAGAACTACGAGCAGTACTTC.

This chain links TRBV6-1 with TRBJ2-3; possible D gene TRBD2, 6 bases. Per the germline V gene, CDR1 is MNHNS and CDR2 is SASEGT. Trimming cost V 5 bases and J 0 bases, with 24 bases left between them. The CDR3 is 19 amino acids. CDR3 coding DNA: TGTGCCAGCAGTACGAGGGTTTGGAGTGTGGGGACTAGCACAGATACGCAGTATTTT. It yields the protein CASSTRVWSVGTSTDTQYF.